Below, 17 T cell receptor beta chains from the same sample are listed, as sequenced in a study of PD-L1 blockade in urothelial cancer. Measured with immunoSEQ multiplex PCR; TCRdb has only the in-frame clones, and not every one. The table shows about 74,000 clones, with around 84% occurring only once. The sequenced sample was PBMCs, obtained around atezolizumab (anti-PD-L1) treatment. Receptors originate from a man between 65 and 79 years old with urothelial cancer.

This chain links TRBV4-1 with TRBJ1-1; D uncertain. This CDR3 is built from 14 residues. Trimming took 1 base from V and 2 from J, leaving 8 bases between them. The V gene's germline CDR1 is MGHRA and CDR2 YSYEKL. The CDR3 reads CASSQVTVNTEAFF. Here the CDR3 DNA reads TGCGCCAGCAGCCAAGTTACAGTCAACACTGAAGCTTTCTTT.

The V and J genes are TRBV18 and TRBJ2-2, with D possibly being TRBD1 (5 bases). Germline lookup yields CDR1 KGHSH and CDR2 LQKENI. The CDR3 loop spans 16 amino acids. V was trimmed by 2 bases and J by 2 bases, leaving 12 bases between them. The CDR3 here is CASSPIQGSNTGELFF. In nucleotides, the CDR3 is TGTGCCAGCTCACCAATTCAGGGCAGTAACACCGGGGAGCTGTTTTTT.

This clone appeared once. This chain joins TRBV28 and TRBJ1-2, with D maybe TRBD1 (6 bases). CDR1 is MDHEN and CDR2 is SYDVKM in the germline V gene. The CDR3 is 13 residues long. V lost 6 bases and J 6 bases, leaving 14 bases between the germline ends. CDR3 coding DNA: TGTGCCAGCAGCGTGGGGGGGGGCAATGGCTACACCTTC. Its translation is CASSVGGGNGYTF.

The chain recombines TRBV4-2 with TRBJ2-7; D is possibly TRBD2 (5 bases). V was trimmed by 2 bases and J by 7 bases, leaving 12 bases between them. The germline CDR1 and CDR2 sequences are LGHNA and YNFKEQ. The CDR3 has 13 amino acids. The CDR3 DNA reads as TGTGCCAGCAGCCAAAGCGGAGTACGAGAGCAGTACTTC. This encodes CASSQSGVREQYF.

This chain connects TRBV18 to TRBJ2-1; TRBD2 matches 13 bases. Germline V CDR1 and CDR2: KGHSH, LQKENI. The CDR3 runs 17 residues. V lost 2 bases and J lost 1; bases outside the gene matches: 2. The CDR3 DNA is TGTGCCAGCTCACCATTGGGACTAGCGGGATCCTACAATGAGCAGTTCTTC. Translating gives CASSPLGLAGSYNEQFF.

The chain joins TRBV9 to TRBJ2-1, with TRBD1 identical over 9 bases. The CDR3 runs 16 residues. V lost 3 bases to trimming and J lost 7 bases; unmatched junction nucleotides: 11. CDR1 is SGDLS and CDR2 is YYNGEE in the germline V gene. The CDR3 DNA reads TGTGCCAGCAGCGGCGGACAGGGGAACCCGAGGAATGAGCAGTTCTTC. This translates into CASSGGQGNPRNEQFF.

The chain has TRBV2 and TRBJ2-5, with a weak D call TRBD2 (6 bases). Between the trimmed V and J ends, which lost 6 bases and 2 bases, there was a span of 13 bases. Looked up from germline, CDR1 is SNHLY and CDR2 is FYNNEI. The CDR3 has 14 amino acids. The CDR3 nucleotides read TGTGCCAGCAGAGACCCCCGGGGGCAAGAGACCCAGTACTTC. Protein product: CASRDPRGQETQYF.

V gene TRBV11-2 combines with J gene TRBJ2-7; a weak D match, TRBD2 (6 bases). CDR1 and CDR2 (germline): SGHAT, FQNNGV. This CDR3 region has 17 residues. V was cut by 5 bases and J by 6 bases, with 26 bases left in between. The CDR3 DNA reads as TGTGCCAGCAGCCTCCGGCTAGGGACTGCCGAAGGAGTCGAGCAGTACTTC. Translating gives CASSLRLGTAEGVEQYF.

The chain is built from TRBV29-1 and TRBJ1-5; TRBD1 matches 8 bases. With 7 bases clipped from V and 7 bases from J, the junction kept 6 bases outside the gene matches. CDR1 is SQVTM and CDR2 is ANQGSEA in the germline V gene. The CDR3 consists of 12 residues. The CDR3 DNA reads TGCAGCGCCAGGACAGGGAACCAGCCCCAGCATTTT. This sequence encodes CSARTGNQPQHF.

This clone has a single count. The CDR3 coding sequence is TGTGCCACCAGCAGTCGGCAGGCCATCCAAGAGACCCAGTACTTC. Translating it yields CATSSRQAIQETQYF. The V and J genes are TRBV15 and TRBJ2-5; D not certain. This CDR3 spans 15 amino acids. CDR1 is LNHNV, CDR2 YYDKDF, per germline (reference sequence). V lost 3 bases, J lost 1 base, and 12 bases lay in between.

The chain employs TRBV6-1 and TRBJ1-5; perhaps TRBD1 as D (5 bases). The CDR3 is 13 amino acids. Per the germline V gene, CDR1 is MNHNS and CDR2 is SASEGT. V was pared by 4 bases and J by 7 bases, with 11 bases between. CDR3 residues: CASSVGAGQPQHF. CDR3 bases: TGTGCCAGCAGTGTAGGGGCAGGACAGCCCCAGCATTTT.

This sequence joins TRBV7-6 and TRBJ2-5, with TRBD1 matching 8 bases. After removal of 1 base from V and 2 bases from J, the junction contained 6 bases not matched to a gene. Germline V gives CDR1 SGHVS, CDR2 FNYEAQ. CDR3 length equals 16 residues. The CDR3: CASSLVVRTGQETQYF. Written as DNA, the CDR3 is TGTGCCAGCAGCTTAGTTGTTCGGACAGGGCAAGAGACCCAGTACTTC.

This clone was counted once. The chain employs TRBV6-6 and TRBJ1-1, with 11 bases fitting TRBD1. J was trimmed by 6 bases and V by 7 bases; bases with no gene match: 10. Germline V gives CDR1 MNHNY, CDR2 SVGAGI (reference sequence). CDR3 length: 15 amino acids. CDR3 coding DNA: TGTGCCAGCAACCCAACCCGGGACAGGGGGTCTGAAGCTTTCTTT. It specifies CASNPTRDRGSEAFF.

Written as DNA, the CDR3 is TGTGCCATCTCTCAAGGGGGGGGCTATTATGGCTACACCTTC. Translated, it gives CAISQGGGYYGYTF. This chain links TRBV10-3 with TRBJ1-2; a possible D gene is TRBD1 (6 bases). The V end was cut by 8 bases, the J end by 5 bases, with 18 bases between. This CDR3 spans 14 amino acids. The germline V gene has CDR1 ENHRY and CDR2 SYGVKD.

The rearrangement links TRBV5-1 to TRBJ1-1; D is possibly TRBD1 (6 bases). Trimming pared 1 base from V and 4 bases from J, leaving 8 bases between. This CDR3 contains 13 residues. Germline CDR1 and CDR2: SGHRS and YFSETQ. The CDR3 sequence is CASSLSRGTEAFF. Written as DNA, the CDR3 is TGCGCCAGCAGCTTGAGCAGGGGCACTGAAGCTTTCTTT.

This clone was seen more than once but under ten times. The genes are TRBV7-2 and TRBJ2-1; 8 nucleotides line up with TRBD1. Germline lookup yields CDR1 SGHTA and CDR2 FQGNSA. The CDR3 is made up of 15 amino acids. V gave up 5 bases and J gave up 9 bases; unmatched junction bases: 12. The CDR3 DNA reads TGTGCCAGCAGCGGTACAGGGGGGTCATCGGGTGAGCAGTTCTTC. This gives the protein CASSGTGGSSGEQFF.

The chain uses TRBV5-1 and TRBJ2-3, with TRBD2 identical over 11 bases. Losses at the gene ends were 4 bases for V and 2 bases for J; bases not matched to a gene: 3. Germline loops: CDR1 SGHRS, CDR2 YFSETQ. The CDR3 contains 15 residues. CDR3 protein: CASSPGLADTDTQYF. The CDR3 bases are TGCGCCAGCAGCCCGGGACTAGCGGACACAGATACGCAGTATTTT.